These T cell receptor beta chains were read from a single sample in a study of blood T cells in healthy people across ages. TCRdb re-analysed the 5' RACE reads in MiXCR, keeping a single row per CDR3 protein. This sample carries fewer than 1,000,000 distinct CDR3 sequences, around 50% of them seen once, and the ten largest clones take 15% to 20%. The sample taken for sequencing was blood. All receptors come from a man older than 75 in good health. The CDR3 runs from the conserved cysteine through the conserved F or W. The D gene is left open where the match is weak. Size values are once, few and many counts, or a class for expanded clones, and some rows have none.

V	D	J	size	CDR3	DNA
TRBV7-2	.	TRBJ1-4	.	CASSRNRVGNREKLFF	TGTGCCAGCAGCCGGAACAGGGTTGGAAATAGGGAAAAACTGTTTTTT
TRBV10-3	TRBD1	TRBJ1-2	.	CAISEYGTGSNYGYTF	TGTGCCATCAGTGAATACGGGACAGGGTCTAACTATGGCTACACCTTC
TRBV10-3	.	TRBJ2-7	.	CAISTGLSPYEQYF	TGTGCCATCAGTACGGGACTCTCTCCCTACGAGCAGTACTTC
TRBV20-1	.	TRBJ1-6	.	CNAIRGMGSPLHF	TGCAATGCTATCCGGGGCATGGGTTCACCCCTCCACTTT
TRBV12-3/TRBV12-4	.	TRBJ2-5	few	CASSLRRTEETQYF	TGTGCCAGCAGTTTGCGACGGACCGAAGAGACCCAGTACTTC
TRBV29-1	TRBD1	TRBJ2-7	.	CSVEKGAGRSEQYF	TGCAGCGTTGAAAAGGGGGCAGGTCGGAGCGAGCAGTACTTC
TRBV4-1	TRBD2	TRBJ2-5	.	CASSQDRLAVPGTQYF	TGCGCCAGCAGCCAAGATAGGCTAGCGGTTCCTGGGACCCAGTACTTC
TRBV11-2	TRBD2	TRBJ2-5	.	CASSSLAGASSYNEQYF	TGTGCCAGCAGCTCCTTAGCGGGAGCAAGCTCCTACAATGAGCAGTACTTC
TRBV2	.	TRBJ2-4	.	CASRGQGRGIQYF	TGTGCCAGCAGAGGGCAGGGCAGAGGCATTCAGTACTTC
TRBV7-2	TRBD1	TRBJ2-4	.	CASSRDSTGYIQYF	TGTGCCAGCAGCAGAGATTCGACAGGGTACATTCAGTACTTC
TRBV24-1	TRBD2	TRBJ2-3	.	CAASMPGRETQYF	TGTGCCGCCAGTATGCCAGGGAGGGAGACGCAGTATTTT
TRBV28	TRBD1	TRBJ2-7	.	CASSLYSTGVSYEQYF	TGTGCCAGCAGTCTATATTCGACAGGGGTATCCTACGAGCAGTACTTC